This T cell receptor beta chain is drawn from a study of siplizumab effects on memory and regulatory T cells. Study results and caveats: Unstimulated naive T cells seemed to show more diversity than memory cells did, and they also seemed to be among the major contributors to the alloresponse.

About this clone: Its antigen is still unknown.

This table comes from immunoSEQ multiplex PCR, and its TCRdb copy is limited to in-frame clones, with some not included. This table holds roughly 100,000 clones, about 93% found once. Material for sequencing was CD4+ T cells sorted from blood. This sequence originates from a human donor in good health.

The CDR3 spells CASTETGYGQPQHF. For the CDR3, the DNA is TGTGCCAGCACGGAAACAGGGTACGGACAGCCCCAGCATTTT. V is TRBV19 and J is TRBJ1-5, with a weak D call TRBD1 (6 bases). V was cut by 9 bases and J by 7 bases, with 19 bases left in between. Germline V gives CDR1 LNHDA, CDR2 SQIVND (reference sequence). This CDR3 has 14 amino acids.